What follows is one T cell receptor (beta chain) and its context. The sample comes from a study of shared clonotypes between healthy human individuals. Germline lookup yields CDR1 MNHEY and CDR2 SMNVEV (reference sequence). The length of the CDR3 is 15 residues. V was pared by 2 bases and J by 3 bases, with 13 bases between. Sequencing used immunoSEQ multiplex PCR; TCRdb keeps in-frame clones, though not all of them. Of some 500,000 clones listed, around 96% are singletons. Sequencing was performed on naive CD4+ T cells sorted from blood. Subset meaning: CD45RA+ positively selected. The chain is built from TRBV27 and TRBJ1-2, with D perhaps TRBD1 (5 bases). This TCR was sampled from a woman under 40 in good health. CDR3 amino acids: CASSLDSKFYYGYTF. As DNA, the CDR3 is TGTGCCAGCAGTTTAGACAGCAAGTTTTACTATGGCTACACCTTC.